The source of this T cell receptor beta chain is a study of blood T cell repertoires in COVID-19. Here immunoSEQ multiplex PCR was the method, and the copy in TCRdb shows in-frame clones only, minus some. The table has about 190,000 clones, around nine tenths seen once; the top ten hold 5.5% to 7%. V lost 1 base, J lost 8 bases, and 4 bases stayed unmatched. CDR3 length: 14 amino acids. Germline V gene sequence: CDR1 LNHDA, CDR2 SQIVND (reference sequence). This clonotype originated in a middle-aged woman who had recovered from COVID-19. Sequenced: peripheral blood. The chain carries TRBV19 and TRBJ2-1; 8 nucleotides match TRBD1. The CDR3 coding sequence is TGTGCCAGTAGTATAGGTCAGGGGGCCTATGAGCAGTTCTTC. This codes for CASSIGQGAYEQFF.